The following is a T cell receptor beta chain sequence with its context. Antigen specificity is unknown. The data were taken from a study of OX40 agonist ivuxolimab in advanced cancers. Study as a whole: People who had prior anti-PD-1, anti-PD-L1 or anti-CTLA-4 therapy could take part, and around 39% had some. Partial responses were achieved by three patients, one with hepatocellular carcinoma and two with cutaneous melanoma. General observations from the study: The CD4+ and CD8+ T cells in the blood had expanded clonally by week 6 at 0.1 to 3.0 mg/kg. Average numbers of expanded clones were greater in CD8+ T cells than in CD4+.

The data were produced by immunoSEQ multiplex PCR, yet TCRdb's version contains in-frame clones alone and is incomplete. Of about 82,000 clones in the sample, 91% were seen once. The V end lost 6 bases, the J end lost 0 bases, and 15 bases lay between the germline ends. The CDR3 is made up of 15 amino acids. CDR1 SGHRS and CDR2 YFSETQ come from the germline V gene. Here the sequenced sample was CD4+ or CD8+ T cells sorted from blood, taken in a trial of the OX40 agonist ivuxolimab. The receptor comes from an adult with an advanced solid tumor such as melanoma, head and neck, liver or kidney cancer. The chain links TRBV5-1 to TRBJ1-1; tentatively, D is TRBD1 (5 bases). The CDR3 bases are TGCGCCAGCAATAAGTTCAGGGCAATGAACACTGAAGCTTTCTTT. Protein: CASNKFRAMNTEAFF.